Below are 8 T cell receptor beta chains sequenced from a single sample in a study of blood T cells in healthy people across ages. The use of a sample-barcoded 5' primer and a J-beta primer mix characterized a second PCR of about 6 to 11 cycles. Using its own MiXCR run on the 5' RACE reads, TCRdb lists one record per CDR3 protein. The sample records 700,000 or so distinct CDR3 sequences, about 20% being singletons. Sequenced input: blood. All receptors derive from a man in his 70s in good health.

The chain carries TRBV30 and TRBJ2-1, with 9 bases fitting TRBD2. The CDR3 has 13 residues. The germline CDR1 and CDR2 sequences are GTSNPN and SVGIG (reference sequence). Trimming at V came to 3 bases and at J to 9 bases, leaving 6 bases not matched to a gene. CDR3 coding DNA: TGTGCCTGGAGGATAGCGGGAGTGGGTGAGCAGTTCTTC. Its translation: CAWRIAGVGEQFF.

This clonotype was counted only a few times. V usage is TRBV6-1 and J usage is TRBJ1-2; the D gene is possibly TRBD1 (5 bases). The CDR3 totals 14 residues. The V end was cut by 2 bases, the J end by 9 bases, with 16 bases between. Germline loops: CDR1 MNHNS, CDR2 SASEGT. CDR3 sequence reads: CASSESGFQGSYTF. CDR3 sequence (DNA): TGTGCCAGCAGTGAATCCGGGTTCCAGGGAAGCTACACCTTC.

This sequence joins TRBV12-3 or TRBV12-4 and TRBJ2-7; D perhaps matches TRBD2 (6 bases). The CDR3 has 15 residues. The germline V and J ends were trimmed by 7 bases and 0 bases, with 16 bases remaining between them. The CDR3 spells CASTFGTSSSYEQYF. The CDR3 DNA reads TGTGCCAGCACTTTCGGGACTTCAAGCTCCTACGAGCAGTACTTC.

This clonotype has only a few counts. The gene calls are TRBV7-2 and TRBJ1-2, with D unresolved. Germline V gene sequence: CDR1 SGHTA, CDR2 FQGNSA. The CDR3 is made up of 15 amino acids. Deletions cut 5 bases from V and 1 base from J, with 14 bases between. The CDR3 region is CASSAGLPHNYGYTF. The CDR3 nucleotides are TGTGCCAGCAGCGCCGGACTCCCGCATAACTATGGCTACACCTTC.

This sequence joins TRBV7-8 and TRBJ2-1; 12 bases map to TRBD2. Germline lookup yields CDR1 SGHVS and CDR2 FQNEAQ. This CDR3 comprises 16 residues. V gave up 5 bases and J gave up 4 bases; unmatched junction bases: 6. The CDR3 bases are TGTGCCAGCAGCCCCCGACTAGCGGGAGAATACAATGAGCAGTTCTTC. Amino acid sequence: CASSPRLAGEYNEQFF.

This clonotype showed up just a few times. The chain links TRBV11-3 to TRBJ2-3, with TRBD1 identical over 7 bases. V lost 5 bases, J lost 3 bases, and 2 bases stayed unmatched. Per the germline V gene, CDR1 is SGHNT and CDR2 is YENEEA. CDR3 length: 13 amino acids. CDR3 nucleotide sequence: TGTGCCAGCAGCGAGACAGGGACAGATACGCAGTATTTT. Translating gives CASSETGTDTQYF.

Worth noting for this clonotype: The conserved phenylalanine or tryptophan is not found at the CDR3 terminus, so this likely reflects a read error. V is TRBV20-1 and J is TRBJ2-3; D may be TRBD2 (5 bases). Germline V CDR1 and CDR2: DFQATT, SNEGSKA (reference sequence). The CDR3 length is 15 residues. V was pared by 3 bases and J by 4 bases, with 17 bases between. The CDR3 protein is CSARSARRAADTQYY. The CDR3 nucleotides read TGCAGTGCTAGGTCAGCAAGGCGAGCGGCAGATACGCAGTATTAT.

The V gene is TRBV29-1, the J gene TRBJ1-6; 7 nucleotides line up with TRBD1. The CDR3 contains 13 residues. With 7 bases clipped from V and 5 bases from J, the junction kept 5 bases outside the gene matches. CDR1 and CDR2 (germline): SQVTM, ANQGSEA. CDR3 DNA: TGCAGCGCCTCGACAGGGAATAATTCACCCCTCCACTTT. This sequence encodes CSASTGNNSPLHF.